The rows below give T cell receptor beta chains drawn from one sample of a study of control samples from healthy donors and cancer patients. The repertoire was sequenced with immunoSEQ multiplex PCR; TCRdb's copy has only in-frame clones and lacks some. The sample shows 350,000 to 450,000 clones, roughly 90% of them seen only once. The sequenced sample was PBMCs. These receptor sequences come from a man aged 35 to 55 with head and neck cancer. Both conserved end residues are part of each CDR3. Fields, in order: D gene, J gene, clone size, V gene, CDR3 DNA, CDR3 protein. A D gene is named only where the DNA matches it firmly. Clone size is not always given. Where it is, it says once, few, many or a class for expanded clones.

.,TRBJ1-2,.,TRBV24-1,TGTGCCACCAGTTCCCGGGGGGGATATGGCTACACCTTC,CATSSRGGYGYTF
.,TRBJ2-3,.,TRBV3-1/TRBV3-2,TGTGCCAGCAGCCAGCGGAGCAATACGCAGTATTTT,CASSQRSNTQYF
.,TRBJ1-4,.,TRBV28,TGTGCCAGCAGCCCGGATGCCATAAATGAAAAACTGTTTTTT,CASSPDAINEKLFF
TRBD1,TRBJ1-1,once,TRBV7-3,TGTGCCAGCAGCTTAAGAGGGGGCGTTGGAGGCAACACTGAAGCTTTCTTT,CASSLRGGVGGNTEAFF
TRBD1,TRBJ1-4,.,TRBV30,TGTGCCTGGAGTTCACAGGGGGCAGCTAATGAAAAACTGTTTTTT,CAWSSQGAANEKLFF
TRBD1,TRBJ2-3,.,TRBV6-5,TGTGCCAGCAGCAGGACAGGGTCTGGGACAGATACGCAGTATTTT,CASSRTGSGTDTQYF
.,TRBJ2-2,.,TRBV6-5,TGTGCCAGCAGTTACTCGAGAAACACCGGGGAGCTGTTTTTT,CASSYSRNTGELFF
.,TRBJ1-5,.,TRBV12-3/TRBV12-4,TGTGCCAGCAGGTGGGGGGGAAATCAGCCCCAGCATTTT,CASRWGGNQPQHF
.,TRBJ2-1,.,TRBV19,TGTGCCAGTAGTCCAGGAGGCCGGCAGTTCTTC,CASSPGGRQFF
TRBD2,TRBJ2-3,.,TRBV5-4,TGTGCCAGCAGCCCCCCTGGGTTGCGGGGGAGAAGCACAGATACGCAGTATTTT,CASSPPGLRGRSTDTQYF
.,TRBJ1-1,.,TRBV6-5,TGTGCCAGCAGCCGCAGGGCCCTGAACACTGAAGCTTTCTTT,CASSRRALNTEAFF
.,TRBJ1-4,.,TRBV2,TGTGCCAGCAGTTCCGGGAGCAGAGCAACTAATGAAAAACTGTTTTTT,CASSSGSRATNEKLFF
TRBD1,TRBJ1-4,.,TRBV7-9,TGTGCCAGCAGCGCGGACAGGGGGCGTGAAAAACTGTTTTTT,CASSADRGREKLFF
TRBD2,TRBJ2-1,.,TRBV25-1,TGTGCCAGCAGTGAAGGTCGGCTAGCGGGCGTCAATGAGCAGTTCTTC,CASSEGRLAGVNEQFF
.,TRBJ2-7,.,TRBV24-1,TGTGCCACCAGTGAGTCCCGGGACAAGTACGAGCAGTACTTC,CATSESRDKYEQYF
.,TRBJ2-7,.,TRBV7-9,TGTGCCAGCAGCTCGGAATACGAGCAGTACTTC,CASSSEYEQYF
.,TRBJ1-5,.,TRBV27,TGTGCCAGCAGTTTAAGGCAGTACAATCAGCCCCAGCATTTT,CASSLRQYNQPQHF
.,TRBJ1-1,.,TRBV6-6,TGTGCCAGCAGTATCGGACTCGACACTGAAGCTTTCTTT,CASSIGLDTEAFF
TRBD2,TRBJ2-1,once,TRBV6-5,TGTGCCAGCGGGGGGACTAGCGGGAGAAAGGATGAGCAGTTCTTC,CASGGTSGRKDEQFF
.,TRBJ1-6,.,TRBV6-6,TGTGCCAGCAGTCTCGGACGGGGGAGCTCCTATAATTCACCCCTCCACTTT,CASSLGRGSSYNSPLHF
TRBD1,TRBJ1-5,few,TRBV30,TGTGCCTGGAGCGGGGGACAGGGAAGGGGGCAGCCCCAGCATTTT,CAWSGGQGRGQPQHF
TRBD2,TRBJ2-2,.,TRBV19,TGTGCCAGCGAGCTCGGGGTAGCGGGAGGTATTACCGGGGAGCTGTTTTTT,CASELGVAGGITGELFF
TRBD1,TRBJ2-7,.,TRBV7-9,TGTGCCAGCAGCGAGGACGCAGGGACAGCCTACGAGCAGTACTTC,CASSEDAGTAYEQYF